This entry lists 20 T cell receptor beta chains sequenced from one sample in a study of long-term antiretroviral therapy in people with HIV. The assay, immunoSEQ v3.0, was run at survey level. Clones were sequenced by immunoSEQ multiplex PCR, and TCRdb holds only the in-frame ones, with some missing. This table holds 35,000 to 45,000 clones, about 94% found once. The sequenced sample was unsorted PBMCs, obtained 4.1 years after starting antiretroviral therapy. Receptors were obtained from a woman between 50 and 59 years old with HIV.

This chain connects TRBV6-5 to TRBJ2-7; tentatively, D is TRBD1 (6 bases). CDR3 length: 13 residues. Trimming left V 6 bases short and J 2 bases short, with 11 bases between. CDR1 and CDR2 (germline): MNHEY, SVGAGI. This chain's CDR3 is CASSKQGPYEQYF. CDR3 coding DNA: TGTGCCAGCAGCAAACAGGGTCCCTACGAGCAGTACTTC.

The V call is TRBV6-5, the J call TRBJ2-7; D remains unclear. The ends were cut back, 4 bases at V and 11 bases at J, with 12 bases in the middle. The CDR3 length is 11 residues. The germline gives CDR1 MNHEY, CDR2 SVGAGI. The CDR3 spells CASSFRLEEYF. In DNA, the CDR3 is TGTGCCAGCAGTTTCCGCTTGGAAGAGTACTTC.

The chain uses TRBV4-1 and TRBJ2-3; 14 bases align to TRBD2. CDR1 MGHRA and CDR2 YSYEKL come from the germline V gene. The CDR3 contains 17 residues. Losses at the gene ends were 8 bases for V and 3 bases for J; bases not matched to a gene: 10. CDR3 sequence: CASRLRLAGGKTDTQYF. The CDR3 nucleotides read TGCGCCAGCCGCCTAAGACTAGCGGGGGGGAAGACAGATACGCAGTATTTT.

This clone appeared a single time. The rearrangement links TRBV5-1 to TRBJ2-1; tentatively, D is TRBD1 or TRBD2 (5 bases each). V was clipped by 4 bases and J by 5 bases, with 10 bases between them. The CDR3 runs to 13 residues. Germline assignment: CDR1 SGHRS and CDR2 YFSETQ. The CDR3 DNA reads TGCGCCAGCAGCATAGGGACGGACAATGAGCAGTTCTTC. This translates into CASSIGTDNEQFF.

This clone came up once. The gene calls are TRBV29-1 and TRBJ2-1; 10 bases map to TRBD2. The junction had 14 bases not matched to a gene; V was cut back by 6 bases and J by 0 bases. This CDR3 is 18 amino acids long. CDR1 and CDR2 (germline): SQVTM, ANQGSEA. As DNA, the CDR3 is TGCAGCGTCGTAAGTAGCGGGGGGCCCCTTGGCTCCTACAATGAGCAGTTCTTC. Its protein is CSVVSSGGPLGSYNEQFF.

The chain recombines TRBV11-2 with TRBJ1-2; D may be TRBD1 (6 bases). The ends were cut back, 4 bases at V and 1 base at J, with 10 bases in the middle. The CDR3 has 14 amino acids. CDR1 is SGHAT, CDR2 FQNNGV, per germline. The CDR3 DNA follows: TGTGCCAGCAGCTCTGGGGGCATTAACTATGGCTACACCTTC. It codes for CASSSGGINYGYTF.

J is TRBJ2-3 and V is TRBV7-2; TRBD2 matches 8 bases. The CDR3 loop spans 14 amino acids. The germline gives CDR1 SGHTA, CDR2 FQGNSA. CDR3 nucleotides: TGTGCGGGAGGGACCGGGGGGGCGGCAGATACGCAGTATTTT. Translating gives CAGGTGGAADTQYF.

V usage is TRBV11-3 and J usage is TRBJ1-3; possibly TRBD1 for D (6 bases). The CDR3 has 16 amino acids. V was cut by 5 bases and J by 2 bases, with 16 bases left in between. The germline V gene has CDR1 SGHNT and CDR2 YENEEA. CDR3 residues: CASSQGTVQTGNTIYF. The DNA of the CDR3 is TGTGCCAGCAGCCAGGGGACCGTACAAACTGGAAACACCATATATTTT.

In nucleotides, the CDR3 is TGTGCCAGCAGCTCAACAGGTCCCCCCTCCTACAATGAGCAGTTCTTC. Its protein is CASSSTGPPSYNEQFF. The chain links TRBV7-6 to TRBJ2-1; perhaps TRBD1 as D (5 bases). Trimming pared 4 bases from V and 0 bases from J, leaving 13 bases between. Germline CDR1 and CDR2: SGHVS and FNYEAQ. The CDR3 has 16 residues.

This chain links TRBV2 with TRBJ2-7; 12 positions agree with TRBD1. CDR1 is SNHLY, CDR2 FYNNEI, per germline. The V gene end was trimmed by 8 bases and the J gene end by 6 bases; junction bases not matched to a gene: 5. The CDR3 has 13 amino acids. CDR3 residues: CASRTGQGAEQYF. As DNA, the CDR3 is TGTGCCAGCCGAACGGGACAGGGGGCCGAGCAGTACTTC.

The chain joins TRBV5-6 to TRBJ1-6; perhaps TRBD1 as D (5 bases). The CDR3 is made up of 13 amino acids. Germline-derived CDR1 and CDR2 are SGHDT and YYEEEE. The V and J ends lost 0 bases and 8 bases respectively, with 6 bases between them. The CDR3 sequence: CASSLVRDSPLHF. In DNA, the CDR3 is TGTGCCAGCAGCTTGGTCAGGGATTCACCCCTCCACTTT.

The chain has TRBV5-4 and TRBJ2-1; maybe TRBD2 (7 bases). CDR3 length equals 15 residues. V lost 4 bases, J lost 10 bases, and 21 bases lay in between. CDR1 is SGHNT, CDR2 YYREEE, per germline (reference sequence). The CDR3 here is CASSQPPGGREEQFF. In nucleotides, the CDR3 is TGTGCCAGCAGCCAACCTCCGGGGGGCCGGGAGGAGCAGTTCTTC.

The genes are TRBV7-6 and TRBJ2-7; D may correspond to TRBD1 or TRBD2 (6 bases each). CDR1 is SGHVS, CDR2 FNYEAQ, per germline. V lost 2 bases, J lost 3 bases, and 11 bases lay in between. The CDR3 runs to 14 residues. CDR3: CASSLFGGSYEQYF. Here the CDR3 DNA reads TGTGCCAGCAGCTTATTCGGGGGCAGCTACGAGCAGTACTTC.

The rearrangement uses TRBV6-1 and TRBJ1-1; unclear D gene. The V end lost 3 bases, the J end lost 5 bases, and 10 bases lay between the germline ends. Germline V gene data show CDR1 as MNHNS and CDR2 as SASEGT. CDR3 length equals 13 residues. This CDR3 is CASSEARGTEAFF. In DNA, the CDR3 is TGTGCCAGCAGTGAGGCCCGGGGTACTGAAGCTTTCTTT.

This clone occurred once. The rearrangement joins TRBV10-3 to TRBJ2-2, with D maybe TRBD2 (7 bases). The CDR3 is 14 amino acids. V lost 7 bases and J lost 3, with 12 bases in between. From germline, CDR1 is ENHRY and CDR2 SYGVKD. DNA of the CDR3: TGTGCCATCATGGGGGGGCGGGACACCGGGGAGCTGTTTTTT. Protein: CAIMGGRDTGELFF.

The rearrangement joins TRBV13 to TRBJ2-1; 11 nucleotides align to TRBD2. V was pared by 5 bases and J by 9 bases, with 12 bases of the junction left unmatched. This CDR3 has 16 amino acids. The germline gives CDR1 PRHDT, CDR2 FYEKMQ (reference sequence). CDR3 DNA: TGTGCCAGCAGCCCCGTGGGTAGCGGGGGGGCGCTTGAGCAGTTCTTC. Translated, it gives CASSPVGSGGALEQFF.

The chain couples TRBV20-1 to TRBJ1-1; possible D gene TRBD1, 5 bases. CDR1 is DFQATT, CDR2 SNEGSKA, per germline (reference sequence). This CDR3 comprises 11 residues. Trimming removed 6 bases at V and 10 bases at J, with 15 bases between. CDR3 loop: CSASGAGGAFF. CDR3 DNA sequence: TGCAGTGCCTCTGGCGCGGGGGGAGCTTTCTTT.

The chain has TRBV5-6 and TRBJ1-4; possibly TRBD1 for D (6 bases). The CDR3 extends over 14 amino acids. Trimming cost V 1 base and J 7 bases, with 11 bases left between them. Germline CDR1 is SGHDT and CDR2 is YYEEEE. The CDR3 DNA reads TGTGCCAGCAGCTTGTCGGGGGCCTCTGAAAAACTGTTTTTT. Translated, it gives CASSLSGASEKLFF.

This chain connects TRBV4-2 to TRBJ2-3; unclear D gene. Germline assignment: CDR1 LGHNA and CDR2 YNFKEQ. With 0 bases removed from V and 0 bases from J, the gap between germline ends came to 16 bases. The CDR3 covers 18 residues. The CDR3 is CASSQDQATQRSTDTQYF. Written as DNA, the CDR3 is TGTGCCAGCAGCCAAGACCAGGCTACCCAGAGAAGCACAGATACGCAGTATTTT.

The chain recombines TRBV7-9 with TRBJ1-5; no firm D call. The CDR3 extends over 13 amino acids. V lost 5 bases to trimming and J lost 5 bases, with 10 bases between them. The germline V gene has CDR1 SEHNR and CDR2 FQNEAQ (reference sequence). As DNA, the CDR3 is TGTGCCAGCAGCCCTGACACCTATCAGCCCCAGCATTTT. It specifies CASSPDTYQPQHF.